A single sample is the source of the 17 T cell receptor beta chains below, sequenced in a study of molecular identifiers for immune sequencing clone quantification. In TCRdb, the PCR reads were re-called with MiXCR into one record per CDR3 protein. Of under 600,000 distinct CDR3 sequences in the sample, 25% were seen once. Material: naive CD8+ T cells from blood, with Jurkat cell RNA spiked in. The sample's subset: FACS-sorted CD8+CD4-CCR7+CD45RA+ naive T cells. The receptors were gathered from a human donor in good health. Some libraries in this study had Jurkat cell RNA spiked in.

Many counts were recorded for this clonotype. The V call is TRBV4-1, the J call TRBJ1-2; 8 bases agree with TRBD1. From germline, CDR1 is MGHRA and CDR2 YSYEKL. The junction had 2 bases not matched to a gene; V was cut back by 0 bases and J by 5 bases. The CDR3 sequence is 14 residues long. The CDR3 sequence: CASSQDTGGYGYTF. DNA of the CDR3: TGCGCCAGCAGCCAAGATACAGGGGGATATGGCTACACCTTC.

This clonotype was counted at least ten times. Written as DNA, the CDR3 is TGCAGCGCCGAACAGGGTCGGGCTGAAAAACTGTTTTTT. Its protein is CSAEQGRAEKLFF. The chain joins TRBV29-1 to TRBJ1-4; D possibly corresponds to TRBD1 (6 bases). The germline V and J ends were trimmed by 7 bases and 7 bases, with 16 bases remaining between them. CDR3 length: 13 residues. Germline V lookup: CDR1 SQVTM, CDR2 ANQGSEA. The full variable domain, completed using reference TRBV29-1 and TRBJ1-4, is SAVISQKPSRDICQRGTSLTIQCQVDSQVTMMFWYRQQPGQSLTLIATANQGSEATYESGFVIDKFPISRPNLTFSTLTVSNMSPEDSSIYLCSAEQGRAEKLFFGSGTQLSVL.

There are a few counts of this clonotype. The chain combines TRBV4-1 with TRBJ1-1; D gene uncertain. Per germline, CDR1 MGHRA and CDR2 YSYEKL. The CDR3 has 14 amino acids. V gave up 3 bases and J gave up 3 bases, with 11 bases separating them. The CDR3, as DNA: TGCGCCAGCAGCCACCCAGGTTTGGACACTGAAGCTTTCTTT. Its translation is CASSHPGLDTEAFF.

The chain joins TRBV14 to TRBJ1-1; D is possibly TRBD1 (5 bases). Germline values: CDR1 SGHDN, CDR2 FVKESK. Trimming cost V 3 bases and J 7 bases, with 15 bases left between them. The CDR3 extends over 14 amino acids. Here the CDR3 DNA reads TGTGCCAGCAGCCACCGGACACCGAAGGATGAAGCTTTCTTT. Its protein is CASSHRTPKDEAFF.

There are many counts of this clonotype. The chain combines TRBV12-3 or TRBV12-4 with TRBJ2-1; 12 bases fit TRBD2. J lost 2 bases, V lost 6 bases, and 20 bases had no gene match. The CDR3 spans 21 residues. The CDR3 region has the DNA TGTGCCAGCAGCCGTCGACCCTCGACTAGCGGGGGACGGGGCCCCTACAATGAGCAGTTCTTC. This translates into CASSRRPSTSGGRGPYNEQFF.

The chain combines TRBV19 with TRBJ2-5, with TRBD1 matching over 7 bases. Germline lookup yields CDR1 LNHDA and CDR2 SQIVND (reference sequence). The V and J ends lost 5 bases and 1 base, in that order; junction bases with no gene match: 10. This CDR3 has 16 amino acids. The CDR3 reads CASSLAEGQSQETQYF. The CDR3 nucleotides read TGTGCCAGTAGTCTTGCCGAGGGACAGTCCCAAGAGACCCAGTACTTC.

This rearrangement joins TRBV27 to TRBJ1-3; D remains ambiguous. CDR3 length equals 15 residues. V was shortened by 4 bases and J by 2 bases, with 12 bases between the two germline ends. Germline lookup yields CDR1 MNHEY and CDR2 SMNVEV (reference sequence). CDR3 amino acids: CASSSDAHPGNTIYF. The CDR3 bases are TGTGCCAGCAGTTCCGACGCACACCCTGGAAACACCATATATTTT.

Ten or more counts support this clonotype. This sequence joins TRBV14 and TRBJ1-1; D call uncertain. Germline values: CDR1 SGHDN, CDR2 FVKESK. Trimming removed 4 bases from V and 4 bases from J, with 10 bases in between. The CDR3 is 13 amino acids. The CDR3 sequence is CASSRYVGTEAFF. CDR3 nucleotides: TGTGCCAGCAGCCGCTACGTCGGCACTGAAGCTTTCTTT. Using reference TRBV14 and TRBJ1-1 for the parts outside the CDR3, the full variable domain is EAGVTQFPSHSVIEKGQTVTLRCDPISGHDNLYWYRRVMGKEIKFLLHFVKESKQDESGMPNNRFLAERTGGTYSTLKVQPAELEDSGVYFCASSRYVGTEAFFGQGTRLTVV.

V and J are TRBV6-4 and TRBJ1-5, with 10 bases identical to TRBD1. The CDR3 has 16 residues. The V segment lost 3 bases and the J segment 9 bases; nucleotides outside the gene matches: 11. Germline CDR1 is MRHNA and CDR2 is SNTAGT. The CDR3 nucleotides are TGTGCCAGCAGTGAACCCGGACAGGGGGAATCAGGGCCCCAGCATTTT. Residues: CASSEPGQGESGPQHF.

The table lists this clonotype with many counts. The chain uses TRBV20-1 and TRBJ2-7, with 9 bases that match TRBD1. Germline assignment: CDR1 DFQATT and CDR2 SNEGSKA (reference sequence). This CDR3 region has 13 residues. The V segment lost 3 bases and the J segment 6 bases; nucleotides outside the gene matches: 6. CDR3 in DNA: TGCAGTGCTAGCTTTAGACAGGGGGGCGAGCAGTACTTC. Its translation: CSASFRQGGEQYF.

Note on this clonotype: One junction end does not reproduce the germline sequence, and a read error may be involved. The V gene is TRBV15, the J gene TRBJ2-5, with a weak D call TRBD2 (6 bases). Germline V CDR1 and CDR2: LNHNV, YYDKDF (reference sequence). The CDR3 loop spans 14 amino acids. The DNA for the CDR3 is TGTGCCACCAGCAGCGCTAGCGAGAGTGAGACACAGTACTTC. This sequence encodes CATSSASESETQYF.

The chain combines TRBV5-1 with TRBJ2-5; D is possibly TRBD1 (6 bases). Germline assignment: CDR1 SGHRS and CDR2 YFSETQ. The CDR3 contains 14 residues. The V end was cut by 5 bases, the J end by 5 bases, with 16 bases between. This CDR3 is CASSLLQGSETQYF. The CDR3 DNA reads TGCGCCAGCAGTCTTTTACAGGGTAGCGAGACCCAGTACTTC.

Worth noting for this clonotype: A much more abundant neighbour one base away suggests this may be a read error. The chain joins TRBV28 to TRBJ2-3, with TRBD2 identical over 7 bases. The germline V gene has CDR1 MDHEN and CDR2 SYDVKM. The CDR3 runs to 14 residues. The V segment lost 5 bases and the J segment 4 bases; nucleotides outside the gene matches: 6. This CDR3 reads CASSEAGPADTQYF. CDR3 in DNA: TGTGCCAGCAGTGAAGCGGGACCCGCAGATACGCAGTATTTT. Looking up the rest from reference TRBV28 and TRBJ2-3 gives the full variable domain: DVKVTQSSRYLVKRTGEKVFLECVQDMDHENMFWYRQDPGLGLRLIYFSYDVKMKEKGDIPEGYSVSREKKERFSLILESASTNQTSMYLCASSEAGPADTQYFGPGTRLTVL.

CDR3 nucleotides: TGTGCCACCAGTGATCCAGGGGGCCACGAGCAGTACTTC. Its protein is CATSDPGGHEQYF. The J gene is TRBJ2-7, the V gene TRBV24-1; 8 nucleotides line up with TRBD1. J was trimmed by 5 bases and V by 3 bases; bases with no gene match: 2. The germline V gene encodes CDR1 KGHDR and CDR2 SFDVKD. The CDR3 is made up of 13 amino acids.

As concerns this clonotype: A read error is possible here, since a much larger clone lies one base away. No conserved phenylalanine or tryptophan is present at the end of the CDR3, so a read error is the likely explanation. The V call is TRBV6-5, the J call TRBJ2-3; tentatively, D is TRBD1 (6 bases). In germline, CDR1 is MNHEY, CDR2 SVGAGI. This CDR3 contains 14 residues. The V end was cut by 6 bases, the J end by 2 bases, with 12 bases between. The CDR3 protein is CASSDRSSTDTQYY. Here the CDR3 DNA reads TGTGCCAGCAGCGACAGGTCCTCCACAGATACGCAGTATTAT.

As concerns this clonotype: This may be a read error, as it is one base from a much larger clone. CDR3: CASSPTGDKVDEQYF. The CDR3 DNA sequence: TGTGCCAGCAGCCCCACGGGGGACAAGGTTGACGAGCAGTACTTC. This chain connects TRBV13 to TRBJ2-7; D could derive from TRBD1 or TRBD2 (6 bases each). Germline V CDR1 and CDR2: PRHDT, FYEKMQ (reference sequence). CDR3 length: 15 residues. V was trimmed by 5 bases and J by 5 bases, leaving 19 bases between them.

In this sample, this clonotype turned up many times. No conserved phenylalanine or tryptophan is present at the end of the CDR3, so a read error is the likely explanation. The limits of the CDR3 on the DNA are not certain, so only TCRdb's listed CDR3 is given. The CDR3 sequence is CASSYGPSGGQDV. This rearrangement joins TRBV6-2 or TRBV6-3 to TRBJ2-5; the table's D call TRBD2 went unverified against the DNA. Germline V CDR1 and CDR2: MNHEY, SVGEGT. Termini included, the CDR3 measures 13 amino acids.